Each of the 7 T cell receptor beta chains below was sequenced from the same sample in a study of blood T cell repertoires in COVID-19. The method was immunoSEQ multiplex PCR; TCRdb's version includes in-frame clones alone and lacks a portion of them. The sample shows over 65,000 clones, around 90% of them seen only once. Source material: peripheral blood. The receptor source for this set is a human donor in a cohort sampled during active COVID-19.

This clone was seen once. CDR3 sequence reads: CASSLVTGVSYEQYF. CDR3 nucleotides: TGTGCCAGCAGCTTAGTAACAGGGGTGTCCTACGAGCAGTACTTC. This sequence joins TRBV7-9 and TRBJ2-7; TRBD1 matches 7 bases. The V and J ends lost 1 base and 1 base, in that order; junction bases with no gene match: 4. The CDR3 spans 15 residues. Germline CDR1 reads SEHNR; CDR2 reads FQNEAQ (reference sequence).

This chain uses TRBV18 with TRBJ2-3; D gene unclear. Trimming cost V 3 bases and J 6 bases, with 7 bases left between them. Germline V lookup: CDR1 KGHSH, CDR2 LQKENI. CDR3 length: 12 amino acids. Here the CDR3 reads CASSPFEDTQYF. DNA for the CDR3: TGTGCCAGCTCACCTTTCGAGGATACGCAGTATTTT.

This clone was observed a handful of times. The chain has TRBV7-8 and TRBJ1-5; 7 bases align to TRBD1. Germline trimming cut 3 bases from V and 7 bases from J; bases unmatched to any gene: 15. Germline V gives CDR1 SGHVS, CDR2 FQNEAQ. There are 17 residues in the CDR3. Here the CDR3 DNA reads TGTGCCAGCAGCTTTGTCCCTAGGGACCAGACAGGGCAGCCCCAGCATTTT. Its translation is CASSFVPRDQTGQPQHF.

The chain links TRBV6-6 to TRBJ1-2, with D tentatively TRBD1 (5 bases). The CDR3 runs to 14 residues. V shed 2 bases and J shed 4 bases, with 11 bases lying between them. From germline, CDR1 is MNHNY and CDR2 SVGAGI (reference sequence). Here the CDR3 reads CASSYGGGSYGYTF. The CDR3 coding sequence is TGTGCCAGCAGTTACGGGGGGGGATCCTATGGCTACACCTTC.

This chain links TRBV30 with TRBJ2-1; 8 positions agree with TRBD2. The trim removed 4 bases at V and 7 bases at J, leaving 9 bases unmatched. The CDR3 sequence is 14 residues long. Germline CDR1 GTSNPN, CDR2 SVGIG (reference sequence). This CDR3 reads CAWNPGTSGNEQFF. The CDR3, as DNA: TGTGCCTGGAACCCCGGGACTAGTGGTAATGAGCAGTTCTTC.

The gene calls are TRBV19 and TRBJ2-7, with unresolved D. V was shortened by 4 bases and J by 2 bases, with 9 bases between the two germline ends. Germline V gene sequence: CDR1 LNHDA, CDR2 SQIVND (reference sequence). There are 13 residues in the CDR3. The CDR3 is CASSKSPAYEQYF. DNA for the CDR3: TGTGCCAGTAGTAAATCCCCCGCCTACGAGCAGTACTTC.

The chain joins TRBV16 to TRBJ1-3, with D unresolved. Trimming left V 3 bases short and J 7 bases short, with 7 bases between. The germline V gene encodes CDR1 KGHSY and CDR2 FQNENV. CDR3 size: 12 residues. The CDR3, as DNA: TGTGCCAGCAGCCATGGTGGCAACACCATATATTTT. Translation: CASSHGGNTIYF.